The T cell receptor beta chain under discussion was sequenced for a study of patients and donors after allogeneic stem cell transplantation. TCRdb re-called the RT-PCR reads through MiXCR, storing one row per CDR3 protein. Among 390,000 or so distinct CDR3 sequences listed, more than 15% were seen once. The CDR3 is 14 amino acids. The V end was cut by 5 bases, the J end by 6 bases, with 14 bases between. Germline values: CDR1 SGHRS, CDR2 YFSETQ. Many counts were recorded for this clonotype. V gene TRBV5-1 combines with J gene TRBJ2-2; TRBD1 is a possible D gene (5 bases). The sequencing sample was made of blood, either unsorted or a sorted T cell fraction (not recorded which). The TCR was taken from a human donor who was either an allogeneic HSCT recipient or a stem cell or donor lymphocyte infusion donor (not recorded which). It is not recorded whose cells these are; they may come from a transplant donor. CDR3 amino acids: CASSRLAGPGELFF. DNA for the CDR3: TGCGCCAGCAGTCGGTTGGCAGGGCCCGGGGAGCTGTTTTTT.